Here is one T cell receptor beta chain with its context. The antigen remains unidentified. The data derive from a study of radiation and T cells in renal cell carcinoma. Findings and limits, study-wide: In blood, top tumor clones expanded by 2 weeks, shrinking by 4. Without pretreatment biopsies, baseline tumor clonotype presence was undetermined.

The CDR3 totals 14 residues. Trimming removed 6 bases from V and 6 bases from J; junction bases left unmatched: 9. CDR1 and CDR2 (germline): MNHEY, SMNVEV (reference sequence). The data were produced by immunoSEQ multiplex PCR, yet TCRdb's version contains in-frame clones alone and is incomplete. The data contain around 180,000 clones, about 88% of them singletons. Time point specified: blood 4 weeks post-SBRT, at nephrectomy. Treatment denoted: 15 Gy SBRT to primary tumor, nephrectomy 4 weeks later. Nephrectomy followed 15 Gy stereotactic body radiation by 4 weeks. Serial blood draws occurred at baseline and 2 and 4 weeks post-SBRT.

This TCR derives from a woman aged 45-60 years with renal cell carcinoma. The sequencing here drew on blood, taken from a patient whose treatment included radiotherapy and nephrectomy. The chain carries TRBV27 and TRBJ2-7; TRBD1 agrees at 9 bases. CDR3 protein: CASRLQGASGEQYF. The CDR3 DNA follows: TGTGCCAGCAGACTACAGGGGGCATCTGGCGAGCAGTACTTC.